The present T cell receptor (beta chain) was sequenced within a study of T cell changes during pregnancy in multiple sclerosis. Germline V gene sequence: CDR1 SGHRS, CDR2 YFSETQ. V gave up 0 bases and J gave up 0 bases; unmatched junction bases: 4. CDR3 size: 17 residues. Libraries were prepared by immunoSEQ multiplex PCR; TCRdb keeps only in-frame clonotypes and omits some of them. Here the sample spans approximately 100,000 clones, approximately 91% being singletons. This sequence originates from a female donor with multiple sclerosis, enrolled in a pregnancy study. The chain uses TRBV5-1 and TRBJ2-1, with 9 bases that match TRBD2. Sequenced material: peripheral blood, taken after pregnancy. CDR3 nucleotide sequence: TGCGCCAGCAGCTTGGAGCTAGCGGGGTTCTCCTACAATGAGCAGTTCTTC. Translating it yields CASSLELAGFSYNEQFF.